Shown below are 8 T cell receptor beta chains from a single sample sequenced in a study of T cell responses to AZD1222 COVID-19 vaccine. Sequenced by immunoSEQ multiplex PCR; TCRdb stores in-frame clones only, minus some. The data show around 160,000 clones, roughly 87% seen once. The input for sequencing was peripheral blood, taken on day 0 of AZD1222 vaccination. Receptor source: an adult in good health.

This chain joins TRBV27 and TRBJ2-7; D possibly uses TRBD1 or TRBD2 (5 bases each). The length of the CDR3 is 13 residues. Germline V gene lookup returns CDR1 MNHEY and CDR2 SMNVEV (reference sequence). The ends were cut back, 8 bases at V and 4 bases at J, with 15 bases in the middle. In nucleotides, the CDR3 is TGTGCCAGCTTGGGGACCGGGGTATACGAGCAGTACTTC. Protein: CASLGTGVYEQYF.

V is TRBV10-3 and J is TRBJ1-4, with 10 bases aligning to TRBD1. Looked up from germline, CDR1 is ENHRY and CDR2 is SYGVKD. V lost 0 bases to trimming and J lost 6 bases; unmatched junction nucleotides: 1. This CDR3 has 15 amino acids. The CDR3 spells CAISESGTGDEKLFF. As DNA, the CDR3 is TGTGCCATCAGTGAGTCCGGGACAGGGGATGAAAAACTGTTTTTT.

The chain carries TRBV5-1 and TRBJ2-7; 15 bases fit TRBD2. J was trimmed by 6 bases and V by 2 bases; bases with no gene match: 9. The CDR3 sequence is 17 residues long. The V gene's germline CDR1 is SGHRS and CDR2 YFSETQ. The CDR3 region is CASSFLSRGLAGGEQYF. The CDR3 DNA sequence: TGCGCCAGCAGCTTCCTCTCTCGGGGACTAGCGGGAGGCGAGCAGTACTTC.

CDR3 in amino acids: CASSSYLRDSYEQYF. Here the CDR3 DNA reads TGTGCCAGCAGCTCATACCTTCGGGACAGCTACGAGCAGTACTTC. The chain uses TRBV11-3 and TRBJ2-7; TRBD1 aligns across 7 bases. This CDR3 is built from 15 residues. Germline CDR1 reads SGHNT; CDR2 reads YENEEA. V was clipped by 4 bases and J by 3 bases; unmatched bases: 9.

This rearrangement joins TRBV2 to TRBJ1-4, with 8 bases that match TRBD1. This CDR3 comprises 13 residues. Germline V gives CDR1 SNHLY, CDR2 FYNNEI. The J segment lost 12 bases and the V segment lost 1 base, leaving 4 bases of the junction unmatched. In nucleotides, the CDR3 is TGTGCCAGCAGTGAAGGGGACAGGATTCAACTGTTTTTT. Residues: CASSEGDRIQLFF.

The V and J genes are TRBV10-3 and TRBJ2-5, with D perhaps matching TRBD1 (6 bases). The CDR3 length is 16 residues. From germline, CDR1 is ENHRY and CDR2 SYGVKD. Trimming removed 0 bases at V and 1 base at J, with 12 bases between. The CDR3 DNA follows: TGTGCCATCAGTGAGTCGTGGCAGGGGAGCCAAGAGACCCAGTACTTC. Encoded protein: CAISESWQGSQETQYF.

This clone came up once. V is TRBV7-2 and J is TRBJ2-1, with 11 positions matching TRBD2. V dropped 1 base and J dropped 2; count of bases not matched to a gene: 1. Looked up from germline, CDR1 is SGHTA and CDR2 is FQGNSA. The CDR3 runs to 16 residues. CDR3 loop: CASSLGGLAAYNEQFF. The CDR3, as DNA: TGTGCCAGCAGCTTAGGGGGACTAGCGGCCTACAATGAGCAGTTCTTC. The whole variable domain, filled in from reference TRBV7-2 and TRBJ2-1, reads GAGVSQSPSNKVTEKGKDVELRCDPISGHTALYWYRQSLGQGLEFLIYFQGNSAPDKSGLPSDRFSAERTGGSVSTLTIQRTQQEDSAVYLCASSLGGLAAYNEQFFGPGTRLTVL.

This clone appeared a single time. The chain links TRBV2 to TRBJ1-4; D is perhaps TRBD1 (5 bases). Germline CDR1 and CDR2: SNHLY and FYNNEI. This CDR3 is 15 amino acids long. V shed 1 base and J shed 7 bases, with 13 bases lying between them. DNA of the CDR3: TGTGCCAGCAGTGAAGAAAGGGGAGTGCGTGAAAAACTGTTTTTT. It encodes CASSEERGVREKLFF.